Below are 12 T cell receptor beta chains sequenced from a single sample in a study of blood T cell repertoires in COVID-19. TCRdb's table, derived via immunoSEQ multiplex PCR, lists solely in-frame clones and lacks some. Of approximately 260,000 clones listed, 86% are singletons. Source material: peripheral blood. These TCRs come from a man younger than 35 with active or convalescent COVID-19.

This sequence joins TRBV6-1 and TRBJ1-5; tentatively, D is TRBD1 (6 bases). The CDR3 is 17 residues long. The V end lost 1 base, the J end lost 0 bases, and 13 bases lay between the germline ends. Germline CDR1 is MNHNS and CDR2 is SASEGT. This chain's CDR3 is CASSEGQVVPSNQPQHF. The CDR3 region has the DNA TGTGCCAGCAGTGAAGGACAGGTCGTCCCTAGCAATCAGCCCCAGCATTTT.

The chain is built from TRBV5-8 and TRBJ2-3; possibly TRBD2 for D (6 bases). Trimming cost V 4 bases and J 5 bases, with 17 bases left between them. CDR3 length: 15 residues. Looked up from germline, CDR1 is SGHTS and CDR2 is YDEGEE. The DNA for the CDR3 is TGTGCCAGCAGCAGAGACGGGGGTCAACAAGATACGCAGTATTTT. Protein sequence: CASSRDGGQQDTQYF.

The rearrangement joins TRBV9 to TRBJ2-4; D perhaps matches TRBD1 (6 bases). The CDR3 covers 14 residues. CDR1 SGDLS and CDR2 YYNGEE come from the germline V gene. V gave up 4 bases and J gave up 6 bases, with 14 bases separating them. The CDR3 is CASSPRLTGNIQYF. The CDR3 nucleotides read TGTGCCAGCAGCCCCAGGTTGACAGGAAACATTCAGTACTTC.

There are a few counts of this clone. The CDR3 bases are TGTGCCAGCACGTCGGACAGGAGTGGTGGCTACACCTTC. Its protein product is CASTSDRSGGYTF. V usage is TRBV12-3 or TRBV12-4 and J usage is TRBJ1-2; 7 bases are shared with TRBD1. The CDR3 has 13 residues. Trimming cost V 7 bases and J 7 bases; bases outside gene matches: 9.

The rearrangement links TRBV11-3 to TRBJ2-1, with TRBD2 matching over 10 bases. The CDR3 is 16 residues long. V shed 6 bases, J shed 8 bases, and the junction held 13 bases outside the gene matches. Per germline, CDR1 SGHNT and CDR2 YENEEA. CDR3 sequence reads: CASSGELAGVSYEQFF. The CDR3 DNA follows: TGTGCCAGCAGTGGTGAGCTAGCGGGAGTTTCGTATGAGCAGTTCTTC.

The rearrangement links TRBV6-2 or TRBV6-3 to TRBJ2-3, with 10 nucleotides matching TRBD2. From germline, CDR1 is MNHEY and CDR2 SVGEGT. This CDR3 is 17 amino acids long. Trimming at V came to 2 bases and at J to 2 bases, leaving 7 bases not matched to a gene. This chain's CDR3 is CASSYTTSGAYTDTQYF. The CDR3 coding sequence is TGTGCCAGCAGTTACACTACTAGCGGGGCCTACACAGATACGCAGTATTTT.

The chain's CDR3 is CASSLQQGARMNTEAFF. The CDR3 DNA is TGTGCCAGCAGTCTACAACAGGGGGCTAGGATGAACACTGAAGCTTTCTTT. V usage is TRBV2 and J usage is TRBJ1-1, with TRBD1 matching 9 bases. The CDR3 has 17 amino acids. The trim removed 5 bases at V and 0 bases at J, leaving 10 bases unmatched. CDR1 SNHLY and CDR2 FYNNEI come from the germline V gene.

V gene TRBV3-1 (or the pseudogene TRBV3-2) combines with J gene TRBJ2-2, with TRBD2 as a possible D gene (6 bases). Germline CDR1 is LGHDT and CDR2 is YNNKEL (reference sequence). The germline V and J ends were trimmed by 3 bases and 7 bases, with 12 bases remaining between them. The CDR3 totals 14 residues. In DNA form, the CDR3 reads TGTGCCAGCAGCCAGCTGGGGGGTTTCGGGGAGCTGTTTTTT. This translates into CASSQLGGFGELFF.

The chain joins TRBV21-1 to TRBJ1-5; the table's D call, TRBD1, has no DNA check behind it. TRBV21-1 is described as a pseudogene. The CDR3 extends over 16 amino acids. CDR3 sequence (DNA): TGTGCCAGCAGCCGGTACAGTTCCAATAGCAATCAGCCCCAGCATTTT. It yields the protein CASSRYSSNSNQPQHF.

The chain has TRBV20-1 and TRBJ2-7, with 10 bases matching TRBD2. J gave up 0 bases and V 3 bases, and 5 bases lay outside the gene matches. Germline assignment: CDR1 DFQATT and CDR2 SNEGSKA (reference sequence). The CDR3 sequence is 15 residues long. CDR3 in DNA: TGCAGTGCTAGTGGCGGACTAGCGGACTCCTACGAGCAGTACTTC. Its translation: CSASGGLADSYEQYF.

The V gene is TRBV11-3, the J gene TRBJ1-6; TRBD1 is a possible D gene (6 bases). This CDR3 comprises 18 residues. Germline values: CDR1 SGHNT, CDR2 YENEEA. Deletions cut 4 bases from V and 8 bases from J, with 24 bases between. The CDR3 sequence is CASSSKKQGKYVDSPLHF. CDR3 coding DNA: TGTGCCAGCAGCTCAAAGAAACAGGGAAAATACGTGGATTCACCCCTCCACTTT.

The chain links TRBV7-2 to TRBJ2-2; D gene unclear. V lost 5 bases and J lost 1, with 14 bases in between. This CDR3 is built from 16 residues. The germline V gene encodes CDR1 SGHTA and CDR2 FQGNSA. CDR3 sequence (DNA): TGTGCCAGCAGCCCCTCCCCCAGAATGAACACCGGGGAGCTGTTTTTT. Its protein is CASSPSPRMNTGELFF. Based on the CDR3 plus reference TRBV7-2 and TRBJ2-2, the full variable domain is GAGVSQSPSNKVTEKGKDVELRCDPISGHTALYWYRQSLGQGLEFLIYFQGNSAPDKSGLPSDRFSAERTGGSVSTLTIQRTQQEDSAVYLCASSPSPRMNTGELFFGEGSRLTVL.